This TCR beta chain was documented in a study of blood T cell repertoires in COVID-19. In the study overall: T cells, B-cell-depleted T cells, or PBMCs provided the cDNA or gDNA that served as material.

Repertoires were generated with immunoSEQ multiplex PCR, while TCRdb's copy carries only in-frame clones and drops some. The data show roughly 300,000 clones, about nine tenths seen once. V lost 0 bases to trimming and J lost 10 bases, with 14 bases between them. The length of the CDR3 is 15 residues. The V gene's germline CDR1 is SGDLS and CDR2 YYNGEE. The origin of this receptor is a woman aged 40 to 55 who had recovered from COVID-19. The chain is built from TRBV9 and TRBJ1-6; D gene ambiguous. The sample consisted of peripheral blood. CDR3 nucleotide sequence: TGTGCCAGCAGCGTAGCTGGGAGTTGGGAATCACCCCTCCACTTT. Amino acids: CASSVAGSWESPLHF.